Listed here is a single T cell receptor beta chain. The antigen it recognizes is unknown. Qualities for individual bases were not recorded, and no much larger clone is one base off. The entry originates in a study of blood T cell repertoires in COVID-19 (dated by TCRdb to about 2020). Regarding the complete study: Collaborator samples came from the United States, Italy and Spain and covered acute and convalescent phases of COVID-19. The material from the prospective study consisted of cDNA or gDNA derived from T cells, B-cell-depleted T cells, or PBMCs. Deeply sampled blood TCRbeta repertoires from subjects exposed to, actively infected with, or recovered from COVID-19 were included in the dataset. The repertoires were released in a freely available public database intended as a resource for research on the immune response to SARS-CoV-2. Samples came from the ongoing ImmuneRACE study (first 160 participants) plus 1,254 subjects from 6 global collaborators. Nearly every sample came with metadata listing a de-identified subject ID, COVID-19 status, age in years and sex. Where available, HLA class I and class II types were taken from metadata supplied by the sample provider and were not determined by assay-based typing.

TCRbeta CDR3 regions were amplified from genomic DNA by means of the immunoSEQ Assay, a bias-controlled multiplex PCR. As for the original processing: The number of nucleated cells in each sample was estimated from the amplification of reference gene primers within the assay. To quantify the absolute abundance of each unique TCRbeta CDR3 rearrangement, sequence reads were collapsed and filtered. For each sample, productive Simpson clonality was calculated as the square root of Simpson's diversity index across productive rearrangements. Drawn from immuneACCESS, this table holds only the in-frame rearrangements with V and J called that TCRdb kept. Clones are partly lost; checked studies trace under half to an unresolved V gene and leave the rest unexplained. From that table come the V and J calls and clone size; the DNA was used to work out D and trimming. Recorded for this sample are over 90,000 clones; approximately 84% of them occurred a single time. The ten largest make up around 4% of the sample.

On the study overall, not on this receptor specifically: How much clinical and demographic metadata was included differed by source and by participant, and the metadata was provided uncurated.

Each collaborating institution followed its own protocols to collect whole blood in K2EDTA tubes. Collaborator samples were shipped for TCRbeta analysis as frozen whole blood, isolated PBMCs, or DNA extracted from either sample type. V loses 5 bases at its end and J loses 0 bases; junction bases beyond the gene matches: 4. Including the terminal cysteine and phenylalanine, the CDR3 comprises 15 residues. Only the CDR3 part of the read is kept: 45 bases, read in frame from the first base. From a lookup of the germline V gene (reference sequence), CDR1 and CDR2 are LGHDT and YNNKEL. The sequencing sample was made of peripheral blood. The chain is encoded by TRBV3-1 (or the pseudogene TRBV3-2) joined to TRBJ2-1; 7 middle bases align to TRBD1. This TCR was recovered from a human donor in a cohort sampled during active COVID-19. The DNA sequence is as follows: TGTGCCAGCAGCTCTGCAGGGGGCTCCTACAATGAGCAGTTCTTC. The resulting protein is CASSSAGGSYNEQFF.